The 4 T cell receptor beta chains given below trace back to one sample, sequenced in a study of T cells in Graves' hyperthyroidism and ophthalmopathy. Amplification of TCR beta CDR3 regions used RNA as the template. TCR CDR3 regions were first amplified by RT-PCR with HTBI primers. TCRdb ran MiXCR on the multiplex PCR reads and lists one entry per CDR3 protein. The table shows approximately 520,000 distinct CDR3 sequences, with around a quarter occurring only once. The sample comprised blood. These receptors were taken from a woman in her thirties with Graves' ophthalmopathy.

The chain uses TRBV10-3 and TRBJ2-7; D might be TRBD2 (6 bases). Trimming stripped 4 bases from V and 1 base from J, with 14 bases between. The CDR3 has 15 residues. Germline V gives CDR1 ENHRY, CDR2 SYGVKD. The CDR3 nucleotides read TGTGCCATCAGTGTAACGGGGGACCCATCCTACGAGCAGTACTTC. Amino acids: CAISVTGDPSYEQYF.

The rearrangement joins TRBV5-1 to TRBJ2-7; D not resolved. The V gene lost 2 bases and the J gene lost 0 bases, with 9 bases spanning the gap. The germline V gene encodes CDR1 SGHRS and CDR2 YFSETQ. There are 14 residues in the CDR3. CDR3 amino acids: CASSFGSASYEQYF. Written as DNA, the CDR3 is TGCGCCAGCAGCTTCGGGTCAGCCTCCTACGAGCAGTACTTC.

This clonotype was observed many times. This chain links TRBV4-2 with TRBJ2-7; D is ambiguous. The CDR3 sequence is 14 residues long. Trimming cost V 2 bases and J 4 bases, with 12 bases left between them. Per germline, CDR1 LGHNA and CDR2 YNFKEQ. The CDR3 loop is CASSQQGIGYEQYF. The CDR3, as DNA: TGTGCCAGCAGCCAACAAGGAATCGGATACGAGCAGTACTTC.

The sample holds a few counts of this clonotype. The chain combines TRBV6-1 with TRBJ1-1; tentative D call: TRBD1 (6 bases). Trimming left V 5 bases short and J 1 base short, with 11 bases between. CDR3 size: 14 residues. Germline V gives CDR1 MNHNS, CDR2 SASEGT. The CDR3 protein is CASSKQGQNTEAFF. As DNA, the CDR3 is TGTGCCAGCAGTAAACAGGGCCAGAACACTGAAGCTTTCTTT.